A selection of T cell receptor beta chains follows, all from one sample in a study of blood T cell repertoires in COVID-19. Data came from immunoSEQ multiplex PCR; TCRdb stores just in-frame clones and leaves some out. The sample lists roughly 120,000 clones; 76% were seen once. The source material was peripheral blood. The source is a woman older than 75 with acute or convalescent COVID-19. Each CDR3 is given with its conserved first and last residue. The D gene is left open where the match is weak. Some rows have no size entry. The others give once, few or many, or a class for an expanded clone.

cdr3_aa: CASSLGASGLEEQYF
cdr3_nt: TGCGCCAGCAGCTTGGGGGCTAGCGGACTTGAAGAGCAGTACTTC
v_call: TRBV5-1
clone_size: -
j_call: TRBJ2-7
d_call: TRBD2

cdr3_aa: CASSYGGYNQPQHF
cdr3_nt: TGTGCCAGCAGTTACGGCGGATACAATCAGCCCCAGCATTTT
v_call: TRBV6-5
clone_size: -
j_call: TRBJ1-5
d_call: -

cdr3_aa: CASSLLQGDSTDTQYF
cdr3_nt: TGTGCCAGCAGCTTACTTCAGGGGGACAGCACAGATACGCAGTATTTT
v_call: TRBV7-9
clone_size: -
j_call: TRBJ2-3
d_call: TRBD1

cdr3_aa: CASSYPGQGNTEAFF
cdr3_nt: TGTGCCAGCAGCTACCCGGGACAGGGGAACACTGAAGCTTTCTTT
v_call: TRBV7-9
clone_size: -
j_call: TRBJ1-1
d_call: TRBD1

cdr3_aa: CASSSEGRPPGQPQHF
cdr3_nt: TGTGCCAGCAGCTCGGAGGGTAGGCCCCCTGGTCAGCCCCAGCATTTT
v_call: TRBV7-8
clone_size: -
j_call: TRBJ1-5
d_call: -

cdr3_aa: CASNLQGNTEAFF
cdr3_nt: TGTGCCAGCAATCTCCAGGGAAACACTGAAGCTTTCTTT
v_call: TRBV12-3/TRBV12-4
clone_size: few
j_call: TRBJ1-1
d_call: -

cdr3_aa: CASSYSHRGINYEQYF
cdr3_nt: TGTGCCAGCAGTTACTCCCACAGGGGGATTAACTACGAGCAGTACTTC
v_call: TRBV6-5
clone_size: -
j_call: TRBJ2-7
d_call: TRBD1

cdr3_aa: CASSQESKGASSSPLHF
cdr3_nt: TGTGCCAGCAGCCAAGAGTCCAAAGGGGCCAGCTCTTCACCCCTCCACTTT
v_call: TRBV14
clone_size: -
j_call: TRBJ1-6
d_call: -

cdr3_aa: CASSTQPQETQYF
cdr3_nt: TGTGCCAGCAGTACACAGCCCCAAGAGACCCAGTACTTC
v_call: TRBV28
clone_size: -
j_call: TRBJ2-5
d_call: -

cdr3_aa: CASSQESGGSPLHF
cdr3_nt: TGCGCCAGCAGCCAAGAGTCGGGGGGTTCACCCCTCCACTTT
v_call: TRBV4-1
clone_size: -
j_call: TRBJ1-6
d_call: -

cdr3_aa: CASSPHAGEAFF
cdr3_nt: TGTGCCAGCAGCCCACATGCGGGGGAAGCTTTCTTT
v_call: TRBV3-1/TRBV3-2
clone_size: few
j_call: TRBJ1-1
d_call: -

cdr3_aa: CATSRDRFTGELFF
cdr3_nt: TGTGCCACCAGCAGGGACAGGTTCACCGGGGAGCTGTTTTTT
v_call: TRBV15
clone_size: few
j_call: TRBJ2-2
d_call: TRBD1

cdr3_aa: CASSDRGLRVEQYF
cdr3_nt: TGTGCCAGCAGTGACAGGGGGCTTAGGGTCGAGCAGTACTTC
v_call: TRBV2
clone_size: -
j_call: TRBJ2-7
d_call: TRBD1

cdr3_aa: CASKPTQGSFNEQFF
cdr3_nt: TGTGCCAGCAAACCCACGCAGGGATCCTTCAATGAGCAGTTCTTC
v_call: TRBV27
clone_size: once
j_call: TRBJ2-1
d_call: -

cdr3_aa: CASSLAAGLAGLEQFF
cdr3_nt: TGCGCCAGCAGCTTGGCGGCGGGACTAGCGGGCTTAGAGCAGTTCTTC
v_call: TRBV5-1
clone_size: -
j_call: TRBJ2-1
d_call: TRBD2

cdr3_aa: CSVPTSGSTDTQYF
cdr3_nt: TGCAGCGTCCCTACTAGCGGAAGCACAGATACGCAGTATTTT
v_call: TRBV29-1
clone_size: -
j_call: TRBJ2-3
d_call: TRBD2

cdr3_aa: CASSPATSGGAAEQYF
cdr3_nt: TGTGCCAGCAGCCCGGCCACTAGCGGGGGGGCGGCGGAGCAGTACTTC
v_call: TRBV11-2
clone_size: -
j_call: TRBJ2-7
d_call: TRBD2

cdr3_aa: CASSMIPGGPSSEQYF
cdr3_nt: TGTGCCAGTAGTATGATACCGGGGGGGCCTTCCAGCGAGCAGTACTTC
v_call: TRBV19
clone_size: -
j_call: TRBJ2-7
d_call: TRBD2

cdr3_aa: CASSRQGNQPQHF
cdr3_nt: TGTGCCAGTAGCAGACAGGGAAATCAGCCCCAGCATTTT
v_call: TRBV19
clone_size: -
j_call: TRBJ1-5
d_call: TRBD1

cdr3_aa: CASSPYGSYEQYF
cdr3_nt: TGTGCCAGCAGTCCTTACGGCTCCTACGAGCAGTACTTC
v_call: TRBV27
clone_size: -
j_call: TRBJ2-7
d_call: -

cdr3_aa: CASRGQAGAHEQFF
cdr3_nt: TGTGCCAGCAGGGGACAAGCGGGAGCACATGAGCAGTTCTTC
v_call: TRBV2
clone_size: -
j_call: TRBJ2-1
d_call: TRBD2

cdr3_aa: CASSLRSGSNTEAFF
cdr3_nt: TGTGCCAGCAGCTTAAGGTCAGGTTCGAACACTGAAGCTTTCTTT
v_call: TRBV7-3
clone_size: few
j_call: TRBJ1-1
d_call: -

cdr3_aa: CASSFSSGGASYNEQFF
cdr3_nt: TGTGCCAGCAGCTTTTCTAGCGGGGGGGCCTCCTACAATGAGCAGTTCTTC
v_call: TRBV7-6
clone_size: -
j_call: TRBJ2-1
d_call: TRBD2

cdr3_aa: CASSPDGQGEAFF
cdr3_nt: TGCGCCAGCAGCCCCGATGGACAGGGCGAAGCTTTCTTT
v_call: TRBV5-1
clone_size: few
j_call: TRBJ1-1
d_call: TRBD1

cdr3_aa: CSVSQAAFNEKLFF
cdr3_nt: TGCAGCGTGTCTCAGGCAGCCTTCAATGAAAAACTGTTTTTT
v_call: TRBV29-1
clone_size: -
j_call: TRBJ1-4
d_call: -

cdr3_aa: CASFGGRGGASNNQPQHF
cdr3_nt: TGTGCCAGTTTCGGCGGGCGTGGGGGGGCATCGAACAATCAGCCCCAGCATTTT
v_call: TRBV25-1
clone_size: few
j_call: TRBJ1-5
d_call: -

cdr3_aa: CASSISPSGYTGELFF
cdr3_nt: TGTGCCAGTAGTATTAGTCCTAGCGGCTACACCGGGGAGCTGTTTTTT
v_call: TRBV19
clone_size: -
j_call: TRBJ2-2
d_call: TRBD2

cdr3_aa: CASSWGTGPFGANVLTF
cdr3_nt: TGTGCCAGCAGCTGGGGGACAGGGCCGTTTGGGGCCAACGTCCTGACTTTC
v_call: TRBV11-2
clone_size: -
j_call: TRBJ2-6
d_call: TRBD1

cdr3_aa: CAWSAGVPINQPQHF
cdr3_nt: TGTGCCTGGAGTGCAGGGGTGCCCATCAATCAGCCCCAGCATTTT
v_call: TRBV30
clone_size: -
j_call: TRBJ1-5
d_call: -

cdr3_aa: CASSLSLVQYF
cdr3_nt: TGTGCCAGCAGCTTAAGTTTAGTTCAGTATTTT
v_call: TRBV7-2
clone_size: -
j_call: TRBJ2-3
d_call: -

cdr3_aa: CASSQEAVKETQYF
cdr3_nt: TGTGCCAGCAGCCAAGAGGCGGTTAAGGAGACCCAGTACTTC
v_call: TRBV4-2
clone_size: -
j_call: TRBJ2-5
d_call: -

cdr3_aa: CASSELGTGSTTDTQYF
cdr3_nt: TGTGCCAGCAGCGAATTAGGGACAGGAAGCACTACAGATACGCAGTATTTT
v_call: TRBV2
clone_size: few
j_call: TRBJ2-3
d_call: TRBD1

cdr3_aa: CAGDREDEQYF
cdr3_nt: TGTGCCGGGGACAGGGAAGACGAGCAGTACTTC
v_call: TRBV7-9
clone_size: -
j_call: TRBJ2-7
d_call: TRBD1

cdr3_aa: CASSSRGGLAVRDTQYF
cdr3_nt: TGTGCCAGCAGCTCTAGGGGGGGACTAGCGGTAAGGGATACGCAGTATTTT
v_call: TRBV7-2
clone_size: -
j_call: TRBJ2-3
d_call: TRBD2

cdr3_aa: CASSDHGGSNEQFF
cdr3_nt: TGCGCCAGCAGTGACCACGGCGGGTCCAATGAGCAGTTCTTC
v_call: TRBV10-1
clone_size: -
j_call: TRBJ2-1
d_call: -

cdr3_aa: CAISRFGTPQETQYF
cdr3_nt: TGTGCCATCAGTAGATTCGGGACACCTCAAGAGACCCAGTACTTC
v_call: TRBV10-3
clone_size: -
j_call: TRBJ2-5
d_call: -

cdr3_aa: CASSSPGGGDSPLHF
cdr3_nt: TGTGCCAGCAGTTCGCCGGGGGGAGGGGATTCACCCCTCCACTTT
v_call: TRBV28
clone_size: -
j_call: TRBJ1-6
d_call: -

cdr3_aa: CASREGGQGIYGYTF
cdr3_nt: TGTGCCAGTAGGGAGGGAGGACAGGGCATATATGGCTACACCTTC
v_call: TRBV19
clone_size: -
j_call: TRBJ1-2
d_call: TRBD1

cdr3_aa: CASSQQGYEQYF
cdr3_nt: TGTGCCAGCAGCCAACAGGGTTACGAGCAGTACTTC
v_call: TRBV12-3/TRBV12-4
clone_size: -
j_call: TRBJ2-7
d_call: -

cdr3_aa: CASTLGDRGKAFYGYTF
cdr3_nt: TGTGCCAGCACCTTAGGAGATAGAGGCAAGGCCTTCTATGGCTACACCTTC
v_call: TRBV11-2
clone_size: -
j_call: TRBJ1-2
d_call: -

cdr3_aa: CASSPGQGGKETQYF
cdr3_nt: TGTGCCAGCAGCCCGGGACAGGGAGGTAAGGAGACCCAGTACTTC
v_call: TRBV7-2
clone_size: -
j_call: TRBJ2-5
d_call: TRBD1

cdr3_aa: CASSDRGPSYEQYF
cdr3_nt: TGTGCCAGCAGCGACAGGGGACCCTCCTACGAGCAGTACTTC
v_call: TRBV6-2/TRBV6-3
clone_size: -
j_call: TRBJ2-7
d_call: TRBD1

cdr3_aa: CASSPRAGSYEQYF
cdr3_nt: TGTGCCAGCAGCCCCAGGGCGGGAAGCTACGAGCAGTACTTC
v_call: TRBV7-2
clone_size: -
j_call: TRBJ2-7
d_call: -

cdr3_aa: CASSSQGTGYYGYTF
cdr3_nt: TGCGCCAGCAGCTCACAGGGGACGGGATACTATGGCTACACCTTC
v_call: TRBV5-1
clone_size: few
j_call: TRBJ1-2
d_call: TRBD1

cdr3_aa: CASSLSTVRYEQYF
cdr3_nt: TGTGCCAGCAGCCTCTCGACAGTACGCTACGAGCAGTACTTC
v_call: TRBV7-9
clone_size: -
j_call: TRBJ2-7
d_call: -

cdr3_aa: CASSGGQNRNQPQHF
cdr3_nt: TGTGCCAGCAGTGGTGGACAGAACCGTAATCAGCCCCAGCATTTT
v_call: TRBV5-8
clone_size: -
j_call: TRBJ1-5
d_call: -

cdr3_aa: CASSAPGLTDTQYF
cdr3_nt: TGTGCCAGCAGCGCTCCGGGACTCACAGATACGCAGTATTTT
v_call: TRBV9
clone_size: -
j_call: TRBJ2-3
d_call: -